Listed below are T cell receptor beta chains from one sample, sequenced in a study of metastatic and nonmetastatic thyroid tumors. With MiXCR, TCRdb called clones anew from the PCR reads. The sample has tens of thousands of clones, 15% to 17% seen once; the top ten hold under 20%. The sequenced material came from blood. The receptors here all came from a female donor with papillary thyroid cancer or a benign thyroid nodule (not recorded which). Some clones in this sample may be carry-over from other donors' samples. CDR3s include the opening cysteine and the closing phenylalanine or tryptophan. D genes are given only for firm matches. Not every row has a clone size; where given, it reads once, few, many or a size class.

d_gene | j_gene | v_gene | abundance | CDR3nt | CDR3aa
NA | TRBJ2-2 | TRBV6-1 | medium-sized | TGTGCCAGCGAGGCACAGGTGAACACCGGGGAGCTGTTTTTT | CASEAQVNTGELFF
NA | TRBJ2-3 | TRBV6-4 | many | TGTGCCAGCAGTGACTCCCTAAACTCAGACAGCCGCCACACAGATACGCAGTATTTT | CASSDSLNSDSRHTDTQYF
NA | TRBJ2-5 | TRBV2 | many | TGTGCCAGCAGGAGGGTAAGGGGCGGAGAGACCCAGTACTTC | CASRRVRGGETQYF
NA | TRBJ1-5 | TRBV14 | many | TGTGCCAGCAGCCAAACAGGGAGCAATCAGCCCCAGCATTTT | CASSQTGSNQPQHF
TRBD1 | TRBJ1-4 | TRBV15 | many | TGTGCCACCAGCAGAGATGTCCAGGGGGCGTTTTTAGGTGAAAAACTGTTTTTT | CATSRDVQGAFLGEKLFF
NA | TRBJ1-5 | TRBV15 | many | TGTGCCACCAGCAGAGGGGGAGTGAGGGGCCTTCAGCCCCAGCATTTT | CATSRGGVRGLQPQHF
NA | TRBJ2-7 | TRBV4-3 | few | TGCGCCAGCAGCCAAGATTACTTCAACGACGGAGCCTACGAGCAGTACTTC | CASSQDYFNDGAYEQYF
TRBD1 | TRBJ1-5 | TRBV20-1 | NA | TGCAGTGCTAGAGATGCGGGACAGGGGTATAGCAATCAGCCCCAGCATTTT | CSARDAGQGYSNQPQHF
NA | TRBJ2-3 | TRBV28 | medium-sized | TGTGCCAGCAGCCTTCGGTATACGCAGTATTTT | CASSLRYTQYF
NA | TRBJ2-2 | TRBV6-1 | few | TGTGCCAGCAGTGCCGAGTGGGGGCGTAGCACCGGGGAGCTGTTTTTT | CASSAEWGRSTGELFF
NA | TRBJ2-5 | TRBV9 | NA | TGTGCCAGCAGCGTAGCTCCCCACACAGGGTTCAAGGAGACCCAGTACTTC | CASSVAPHTGFKETQYF
NA | TRBJ1-3 | TRBV13 | many | TGTGCCAGCAGCTTAGTGGGCAATGGAAACACCATATATTTT | CASSLVGNGNTIYF
TRBD2 | TRBJ2-1 | TRBV6-1 | medium-sized | TGTGCCAGCAATCCACTAGCGGGAGATTTCAATGAGCAGTTCTTC | CASNPLAGDFNEQFF
NA | TRBJ1-4 | TRBV30 | many | TGTGCCTGGAGTGCCCCACTGGGGGGGAAACTGTTTTTT | CAWSAPLGGKLFF
TRBD2 | TRBJ2-2 | TRBV20-1 | many | TGCAGTGCTATATGGCTAGCGGGAAACACCGGGGAGCTGTTTTTT | CSAIWLAGNTGELFF
NA | TRBJ1-1 | TRBV27 | medium-sized | TGTGCCAGCAGTTTCCGGGGGGGGGAAGCTTTCTTT | CASSFRGGEAFF
NA | TRBJ2-1 | TRBV15 | many | TGTGCCACCAGCAGAGATCGCGGGGCGGCATACAATGAGCAGTTCTTC | CATSRDRGAAYNEQFF
TRBD2 | TRBJ2-7 | TRBV27 | few | TGTGCCAGCAGCCCGCTCAGGACTAGCGGGACCTACGAGCAGTACTTC | CASSPLRTSGTYEQYF
NA | TRBJ2-5 | TRBV19 | few | TGTGCCAGTAGGTTCGATTGCGCCGAGACCCAGTACTTC | CASRFDCAETQYF
NA | TRBJ2-1 | TRBV7-2 | NA | TGTGCCAACAGTCCCCAGGTTGGCAATGAGCAGTTCTTC | CANSPQVGNEQFF
NA | TRBJ2-3 | TRBV4-3 | NA | TGCGCCAGCAGCCCTCGAGGGACTGGGCAACGGGATACGCAGTATTTT | CASSPRGTGQRDTQYF
TRBD1 | TRBJ1-6 | TRBV6-1 | medium-sized | TGTGCCTGCGGGACAGGTAGTCGATCACCCCTCCACTTT | CACGTGSRSPLHF
TRBD2 | TRBJ2-3 | TRBV11-1 | many | TGTGCCAGCAGCTCCGTAAACGGGGGGGTCCTCGGGGATACGCAGTATTTT | CASSSVNGGVLGDTQYF
NA | TRBJ2-1 | TRBV14 | once | TGTGCCAGCAGCCAACAAACTATAGTTTCTGAGCAGTTCTTC | CASSQQTIVSEQFF
TRBD1 | TRBJ1-4 | TRBV5-6 | many | TGTGCCAGCAGCCTCAGACAGGGGGCTACAGAAAAACTGTTTTTT | CASSLRQGATEKLFF
NA | TRBJ1-1 | TRBV3-1 | many | TGTGCCAGCAGCGATTCCGGGACGGTGACTTTCTTT | CASSDSGTVTFF
NA | TRBJ1-2 | TRBV19 | few | TGTGCCAGTAGTAACACAGGACCGATTTTCTATGGCTACACCTTC | CASSNTGPIFYGYTF
TRBD2 | TRBJ2-2 | TRBV6-5 | NA | TGTGCCAGCAGTTACCCCCTAGCGGGGGTGCGACGGAGCGGGGAGCTGTTTTTT | CASSYPLAGVRRSGELFF
TRBD1 | TRBJ2-3 | TRBV19 | many | TGTGCCAGTAGCCGAAGAGGGACAGGGGGGACAAATACGCAGTATTTT | CASSRRGTGGTNTQYF
NA | TRBJ1-2 | TRBV20-1 | NA | TGCAGTGCTAGAGACGCACTTTATGGGGGGCGCGGCTGTGTCTACACCTTC | CSARDALYGGRGCVYTF
NA | TRBJ1-5 | TRBV20-1 | many | TGCAGTGCCAAACAAGGGACCAGCGTTGATCAGCCCCAGCATTTT | CSAKQGTSVDQPQHF
TRBD2 | TRBJ2-3 | TRBV7-8 | many | TGTGCCAGCAGCTTAGGTCAAGCGGGAGCGACAGATACGCAGTATTTT | CASSLGQAGATDTQYF
NA | TRBJ2-2 | TRBV15 | many | TGTGCCACCAGCAGAGATCGTGAATCCGGGGAGCTGTTTTTT | CATSRDRESGELFF
NA | TRBJ2-7 | TRBV28 | medium-sized | TGTGCCAGCAGTTTAAGGCAGGGGAGGGCCGAGCAGTACTTC | CASSLRQGRAEQYF